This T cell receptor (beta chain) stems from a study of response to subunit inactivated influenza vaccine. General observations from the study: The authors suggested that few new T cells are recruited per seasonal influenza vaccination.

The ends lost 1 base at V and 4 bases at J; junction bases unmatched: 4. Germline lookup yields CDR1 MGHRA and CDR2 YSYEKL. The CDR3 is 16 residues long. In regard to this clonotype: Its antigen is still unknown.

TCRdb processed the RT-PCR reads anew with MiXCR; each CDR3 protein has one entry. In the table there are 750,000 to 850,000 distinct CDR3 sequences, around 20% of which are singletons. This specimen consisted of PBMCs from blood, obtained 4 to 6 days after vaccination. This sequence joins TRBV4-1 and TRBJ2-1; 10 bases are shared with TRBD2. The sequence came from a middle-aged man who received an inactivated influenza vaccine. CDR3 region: CASSQGGAGGYNEQFF. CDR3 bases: TGCGCCAGCAGCCAAGGAGGAGCGGGGGGGTACAATGAGCAGTTCTTC.